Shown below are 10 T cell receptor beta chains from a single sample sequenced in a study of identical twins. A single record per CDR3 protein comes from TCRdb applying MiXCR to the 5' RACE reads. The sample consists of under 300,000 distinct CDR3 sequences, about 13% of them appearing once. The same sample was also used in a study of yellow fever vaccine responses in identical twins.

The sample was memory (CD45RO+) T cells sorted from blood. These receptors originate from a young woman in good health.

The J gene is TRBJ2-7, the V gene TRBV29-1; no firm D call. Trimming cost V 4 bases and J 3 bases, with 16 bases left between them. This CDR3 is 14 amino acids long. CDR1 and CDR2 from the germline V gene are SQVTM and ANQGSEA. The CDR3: CSVARKERDYEQYF. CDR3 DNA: TGCAGCGTTGCCCGGAAGGAAAGGGACTACGAGCAGTACTTC.

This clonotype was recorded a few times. The DNA of the CDR3 is TGTGCCAGCAACCCTTCACGGGCGGGGGGTTGGAATGAGCAGTTCTTC. It codes for CASNPSRAGGWNEQFF. This chain connects TRBV12-3 or TRBV12-4 to TRBJ2-1, with 8 bases aligning to TRBD2. The V gene end was trimmed by 7 bases and the J gene end by 7 bases; junction bases not matched to a gene: 15. CDR3 size: 16 residues.

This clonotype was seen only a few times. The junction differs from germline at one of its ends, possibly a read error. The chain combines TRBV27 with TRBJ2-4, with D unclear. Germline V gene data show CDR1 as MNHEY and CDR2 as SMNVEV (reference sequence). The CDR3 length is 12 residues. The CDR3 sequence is CATSGNKNIQYF. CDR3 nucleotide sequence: TGTGCCACCAGTGGGAACAAAAACATTCAGTACTTC.

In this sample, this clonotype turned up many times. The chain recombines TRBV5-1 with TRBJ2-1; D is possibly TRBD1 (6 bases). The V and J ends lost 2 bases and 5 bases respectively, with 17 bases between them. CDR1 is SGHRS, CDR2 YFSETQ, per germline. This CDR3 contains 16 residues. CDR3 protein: CASSFGGLGPNNEQFF. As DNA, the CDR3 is TGCGCCAGCAGCTTTGGGGGCCTTGGCCCCAACAATGAGCAGTTCTTC.

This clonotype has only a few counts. The CDR3 protein is CASSSRQGRAYEQYF. The CDR3 nucleotides are TGTGCCAGCAGTTCCCGACAGGGGCGAGCCTACGAGCAGTACTTC. The chain carries TRBV12-3 or TRBV12-4 and TRBJ2-7; 8 bases fit TRBD1. The V and J ends lost 4 bases and 2 bases, in that order; junction bases with no gene match: 7. CDR3 length: 15 residues.

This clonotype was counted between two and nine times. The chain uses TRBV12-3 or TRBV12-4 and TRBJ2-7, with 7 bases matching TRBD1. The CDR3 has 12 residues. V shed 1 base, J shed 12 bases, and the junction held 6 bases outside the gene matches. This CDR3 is CASSLGAGGGYF. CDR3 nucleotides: TGTGCCAGCAGTTTAGGGGCAGGGGGTGGGTACTTC.

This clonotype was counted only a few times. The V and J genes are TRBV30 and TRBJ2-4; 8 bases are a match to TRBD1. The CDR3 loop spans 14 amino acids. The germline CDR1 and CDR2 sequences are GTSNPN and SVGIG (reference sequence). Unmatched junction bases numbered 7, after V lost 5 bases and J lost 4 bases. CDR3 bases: TGTGCCTGGGATCTCCAGGGGGCGAAAAACATTCAGTACTTC. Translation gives CAWDLQGAKNIQYF.

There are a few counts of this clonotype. The CDR3 protein is CAISGLAGANEQFF. CDR3 nucleotides: TGTGCCATCAGTGGACTAGCGGGAGCCAATGAGCAGTTCTTC. This chain joins TRBV10-3 and TRBJ2-1; 12 bases are a match to TRBD2. The CDR3 is 14 residues long. V was pared by 4 bases and J by 6 bases, with 1 base of the junction left unmatched. CDR1 and CDR2 from the germline V gene are ENHRY and SYGVKD.

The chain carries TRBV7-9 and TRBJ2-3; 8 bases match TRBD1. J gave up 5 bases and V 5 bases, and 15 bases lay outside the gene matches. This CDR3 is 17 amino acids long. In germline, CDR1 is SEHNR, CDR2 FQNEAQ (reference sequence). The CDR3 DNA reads TGTGCCAGCAGCCATTACCAGGGGGCTGGGATCGGAGATACGCAGTATTTT. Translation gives CASSHYQGAGIGDTQYF.

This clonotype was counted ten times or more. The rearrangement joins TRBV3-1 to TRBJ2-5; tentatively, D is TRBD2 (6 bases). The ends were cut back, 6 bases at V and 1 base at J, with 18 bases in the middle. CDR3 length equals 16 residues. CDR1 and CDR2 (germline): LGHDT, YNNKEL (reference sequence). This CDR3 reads CASSPMRGLGQETQYF. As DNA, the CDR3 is TGTGCCAGCAGTCCTATGCGGGGTCTGGGCCAAGAGACCCAGTACTTC.